The sequence of this T cell receptor beta chain was determined in a study of OX40 agonist ivuxolimab in advanced cancers. Regarding the study as a whole: In the 0.1 to 3.0 mg/kg range, CD4+ and CD8+ blood T cells had expanded clonally by week 6. On average, a greater number of expanded clones characterised CD8+ T cells relative to CD4+.

Trimming took 6 bases from V and 4 from J, leaving 15 bases between them. The CDR3 is 14 residues long. The germline V gene has CDR1 LNHDA and CDR2 SQIVND (reference sequence). The protocol was immunoSEQ multiplex PCR, while the TCRdb copy is restricted to in-frame clones and leaves out a portion. The profile shows more than 60,000 clones, roughly 85% of them singletons. About this clone: What it recognizes is unknown.

The gene calls are TRBV19 and TRBJ1-1; D is undetermined. Source: CD4+ or CD8+ T cells sorted from blood, taken in a trial of the OX40 agonist ivuxolimab. The source of this sequence is an adult with an advanced solid tumor such as melanoma, head and neck, liver or kidney cancer. The CDR3 protein is CASSTLGRVTEAFF. CDR3 bases: TGTGCCAGTAGCACCCTTGGGCGAGTCACTGAAGCTTTCTTT.